The 12 T cell receptor beta chains below come from one sample, sequenced in a study of cytomegalovirus exposure and HLA in healthy donors (TCRdb year 2017). Library method: the immunoSEQ multiplex PCR assay. Imported from immuneACCESS, the table was reduced by TCRdb to in-frame sequences with V and J called. These copies leave out some clones; in studies compared against another copy, an unresolved V gene accounts for under half, and the cause of the remainder is not known. This sample gives 100,000 to 150,000 clones in total; around 94% of them show up just once. Around 1.2% of the sample lies in the top ten. Specimen: PBMCs. The receptors were sampled from a woman between 18 and 29 years old in good health and CMV-seronegative.

The gene calls are TRBV6-6 and TRBJ2-3, with D perhaps matching TRBD2 (5 bases). There are 13 residues in the CDR3. The germline CDR1 and CDR2 sequences are MNHNY and SVGAGI (reference sequence). V shed 1 base and J shed 5 bases, with 7 bases lying between them. Here the CDR3 DNA reads TGTGCCAGCAGTTACTTACTAGAAGATACGCAGTATTTT. This sequence encodes CASSYLLEDTQYF.

The J gene is TRBJ1-5, the V gene TRBV6-5, with TRBD1 identical over 7 bases. This CDR3 spans 14 amino acids. J lost 5 bases, V lost 2 bases, and 3 bases had no gene match. Germline CDR1 MNHEY, CDR2 SVGAGI. This CDR3 is CASSYDREDQPQHF. CDR3 in DNA: TGTGCCAGCAGTTACGACAGGGAGGATCAGCCCCAGCATTTT.

The gene calls are TRBV7-9 and TRBJ1-1, with TRBD1 matching over 8 bases. J lost 6 bases, V lost 1 base, and 4 bases had no gene match. This CDR3 is built from 14 residues. Germline V gene sequence: CDR1 SEHNR, CDR2 FQNEAQ (reference sequence). The CDR3 DNA sequence: TGTGCCAGCAGCTTAGTTCAGGGGGCTGCTGAAGCTTTCTTT. Amino acids: CASSLVQGAAEAFF. The complete variable domain, with remaining parts taken from reference TRBV7-9 and TRBJ1-1, reads DTGVSQNPRHKITKRGQNVTFRCDPISEHNRLYWYRQTLGQGPEFLTYFQNEAQLEKSRLLSDRFSAERPKGSFSTLEIQRTEQGDSAMYLCASSLVQGAAEAFFGQGTRLTVV.

This clone was picked up one time. Other DNA sequences of this sample code for an identical CDR3. The DNA for the CDR3 is TGTGCCAGTAGTGGGACAGGGGGCAATCAGCCCCAGCATTTT. Amino acids: CASSGTGGNQPQHF. The chain carries TRBV19 and TRBJ1-5; TRBD1 aligns across 10 bases. The length of the CDR3 is 14 residues. V lost 5 bases, J lost 2 bases, and 0 bases stayed unmatched. From germline, CDR1 is LNHDA and CDR2 SQIVND (reference sequence).

The chain recombines TRBV5-1 with TRBJ2-5; TRBD2 matches at 10 bases. CDR1 is SGHRS, CDR2 YFSETQ, per germline. The ends lost 0 bases at V and 5 bases at J; junction bases unmatched: 10. The CDR3 covers 17 residues. The CDR3 DNA follows: TGCGCCAGCAGCTTGGGGACTAGCGGCATCCGGGAGGAGACCCAGTACTTC. It yields the protein CASSLGTSGIREETQYF.

This chain joins TRBV10-3 and TRBJ2-4; TRBD1 agrees at 10 bases. There are 15 residues in the CDR3. From germline, CDR1 is ENHRY and CDR2 SYGVKD. V was pared by 4 bases and J by 4 bases, with 4 bases of the junction left unmatched. This CDR3 is CAISGQGANKNIQYF. The CDR3 DNA follows: TGTGCCATCAGTGGACAGGGGGCAAATAAAAACATTCAGTACTTC.

The chain recombines TRBV5-6 with TRBJ1-3; D gene ambiguous. CDR1 SGHDT and CDR2 YYEEEE come from the germline V gene. Trimming pared 4 bases from V and 1 base from J, leaving 18 bases between. The CDR3 is 17 residues long. The CDR3 nucleotides read TGTGCCAGCAGCGCGGTGGGTCGTGAATTGTCTGGAAACACCATATATTTT. This translates into CASSAVGRELSGNTIYF. The full variable domain, completed using reference TRBV5-6 and TRBJ1-3, is DAGVTQSPTHLIKTRGQQVTLRCSPKSGHDTVSWYQQALGQGPQFIFQYYEEEERQRGNFPDRFSGHQFPNYSSELNVNALLLGDSALYLCASSAVGRELSGNTIYFGEGSWLTVV.

The V call is TRBV28, the J call TRBJ1-5, with D possibly matching TRBD1 (5 bases). V lost 3 bases and J 6 bases, leaving 15 bases between the germline ends. CDR3 length equals 15 residues. Germline V lookup: CDR1 MDHEN, CDR2 SYDVKM. The CDR3 protein is CASSFAGQGTQPQHF. The CDR3, as DNA: TGTGCCAGCAGTTTTGCAGGGCAGGGCACTCAGCCCCAGCATTTT.

The chain recombines TRBV28 with TRBJ2-7, with 10 bases lining up with TRBD1. CDR1 and CDR2 from the germline V gene are MDHEN and SYDVKM. The trim removed 6 bases at V and 3 bases at J, leaving 5 bases unmatched. The CDR3 is 14 residues long. The CDR3 nucleotides read TGTGCCAGCAGAACGGGACAGGGGAACTACGAGCAGTACTTC. Amino acids: CASRTGQGNYEQYF. The full variable domain, its missing parts supplied by reference TRBV28 and TRBJ2-7, is DVKVTQSSRYLVKRTGEKVFLECVQDMDHENMFWYRQDPGLGLRLIYFSYDVKMKEKGDIPEGYSVSREKKERFSLILESASTNQTSMYLCASRTGQGNYEQYFGPGTRLTVT.

The chain uses TRBV6-1 and TRBJ2-7; 10 bases match TRBD2. This CDR3 is 12 amino acids long. The V gene end was trimmed by 8 bases and the J gene end by 9 bases; junction bases not matched to a gene: 7. Germline V lookup: CDR1 MNHNS, CDR2 SASEGT. The CDR3 DNA follows: TGTGCCAGCTCGGGACTAGCGACGTGGCAGTACTTC. Residues: CASSGLATWQYF.

V and J are TRBV6-1 and TRBJ2-7, with D perhaps TRBD2 (5 bases). V was trimmed by 4 bases and J by 4 bases, leaving 17 bases between them. The CDR3 sequence is 15 residues long. Germline lookup yields CDR1 MNHNS and CDR2 SASEGT. The CDR3 spells CASSVLQAEVYEQYF. For the CDR3, the DNA is TGTGCCAGCAGTGTCCTCCAAGCGGAAGTATACGAGCAGTACTTC.

The chain carries TRBV6-6 and TRBJ1-2; D is unresolved. The germline V gene encodes CDR1 MNHNY and CDR2 SVGAGI (reference sequence). This CDR3 region has 14 residues. V was trimmed by 6 bases and J by 6 bases, leaving 17 bases between them. CDR3 sequence: CASSRSPVEHGYTF. The CDR3 region has the DNA TGTGCCAGCAGCCGCTCCCCGGTTGAACATGGCTACACCTTC.